This T cell receptor beta chain is from a study of blood T cell repertoires in COVID-19. Across the study: The cDNA or gDNA used as material had been derived from T cells, B-cell-depleted T cells, or PBMCs.

In the study's own analysis: Reference gene primer amplification yielded estimated nucleated cell counts. TCRdb's copy holds only in-frame clones and misses some; the assay was immunoSEQ multiplex PCR. That table is the source of V, J and clone size, and D and trimming were worked out from the DNA. The data contain roughly 40,000 clones, about 87% of them singletons. Trimming took 7 bases from V and 3 from J, leaving 13 bases between them. The CDR3 totals 14 residues. Germline lookup yields CDR1 MNHEY and CDR2 SVGAGI. The sequence came from a woman in her seventies with acute or convalescent COVID-19. The rearrangement joins TRBV6-5 to TRBJ1-5; unclear D gene. Sequenced: peripheral blood. CDR3 residues: CASTPVTNNQPQHF. CDR3 nucleotide sequence: TGTGCCAGCACTCCGGTCACCAACAATCAGCCCCAGCATTTT.